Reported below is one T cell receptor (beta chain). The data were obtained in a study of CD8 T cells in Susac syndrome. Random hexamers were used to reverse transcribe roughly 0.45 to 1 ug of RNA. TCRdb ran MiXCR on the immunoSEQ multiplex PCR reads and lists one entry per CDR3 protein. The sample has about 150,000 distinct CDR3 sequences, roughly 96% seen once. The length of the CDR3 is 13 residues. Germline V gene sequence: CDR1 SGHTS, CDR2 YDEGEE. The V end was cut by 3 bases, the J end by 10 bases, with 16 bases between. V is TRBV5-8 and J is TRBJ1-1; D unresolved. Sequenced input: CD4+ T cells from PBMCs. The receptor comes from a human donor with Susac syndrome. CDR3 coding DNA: TGTGCCAGCAGCTACTCAGTTTCGATCGTAGCTTTCTTT. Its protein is CASSYSVSIVAFF.